These 27 T cell receptor beta chains came from one sample sequenced in a study of Graves' ophthalmopathy and Graves' hyperthyroidism. RNA transcripts were the source from which TCR beta CDR3 regions were amplified. RT-PCR with HTBI primers came first, then second-round multiplex PCR. TCRdb re-derived calls from the multiplex PCR reads in MiXCR, one entry per CDR3 protein. This table holds 600,000 to 950,000 distinct CDR3 sequences, 35% to 50% found once. The material sequenced was peripheral blood. The receptors derive from an adult man with Graves' ophthalmopathy.

The chain recombines TRBV5-1 with TRBJ2-7; D unclear. Trimming removed 0 bases from V and 3 bases from J, with 16 bases in between. This CDR3 contains 16 residues. The germline V gene encodes CDR1 SGHRS and CDR2 YFSETQ. The CDR3 is CASSLGGFGDYYEQYF. In DNA form, the CDR3 reads TGCGCCAGCAGCTTGGGAGGTTTTGGGGATTACTACGAGCAGTACTTC.

A note on this clonotype: Since the CDR3 does not end with the conserved phenylalanine or tryptophan, this likely comes from a read error. The DNA is omitted, as the CDR3 cannot be located on it reliably, and the CDR3 follows TCRdb's listing. The chain uses TRBV29-1 and TRBJ2-2; TRBD2 is the table's D call, not checked against the DNA. The CDR3 length equals 9 residues, ends included. Germline CDR1 SQVTM, CDR2 ANQGSEA. CDR3: CSAGTSGRV.

This clonotype was counted only a few times. V usage is TRBV4-3 and J usage is TRBJ1-2, with D tentatively TRBD1 (5 bases). From germline, CDR1 is LGHNA and CDR2 YSLEER. V was cut by 2 bases and J by 2 bases, with 15 bases left in between. The CDR3 totals 16 residues. The chain's CDR3 is CASSQFTGTQNYGYTF. For the CDR3, the DNA is TGCGCCAGCAGCCAATTCACAGGAACCCAAAACTATGGCTACACCTTC.

The chain employs TRBV7-9 and TRBJ2-5; D could derive from TRBD1 or TRBD2 (5 bases each). Judging by the DNA end, TRBJ2-1 fits better; the J call may be wrong. From germline, CDR1 is SEHNR and CDR2 FQNEAQ (reference sequence). The CDR3 totals 11 residues. The CDR3 coding sequence is TGTGCCAGCAGCCAAGTGGGACCGCAGTTCTTC. This encodes CASSQVGPQFF.

The chain carries TRBV11-2 and TRBJ2-7, with TRBD1 identical over 7 bases. CDR3 length equals 13 residues. Germline CDR1 reads SGHAT; CDR2 reads FQNNGV. Here the CDR3 DNA reads TGTGCTAACACGGGACAGAAAACCTACGAGCAGTACTTC. Translating gives CANTGQKTYEQYF.

The chain joins TRBV20-1 to TRBJ2-7; 7 bases fit TRBD2. After removal of 6 bases from V and 9 bases from J, the junction contained 11 bases not matched to a gene. CDR1 is DFQATT and CDR2 is SNEGSKA in the germline V gene (reference sequence). This CDR3 contains 12 residues. This chain's CDR3 is CSALGGTAGQYF. CDR3 coding DNA: TGCAGTGCCCTGGGAGGGACGGCAGGGCAGTACTTC.

This clonotype was observed a handful of times. The V call is TRBV5-6, the J call TRBJ2-5; 9 bases map to TRBD2. Unmatched junction bases numbered 7, after V lost 3 bases and J lost 1 base. In germline, CDR1 is SGHDT, CDR2 YYEEEE. The CDR3 length is 16 residues. As DNA, the CDR3 is TGTGCCAGCAGCTGGCGACTAGCGGAAGCCCAAGAGACCCAGTACTTC. Translating it yields CASSWRLAEAQETQYF.

Of note for this clonotype: One end of the junction varies from germline; a read error may be responsible. The genes are TRBV11-2 and TRBJ2-5, with D unclear. Germline V gene lookup returns CDR1 SGHAT and CDR2 FQNNGV. The CDR3 runs 15 residues. The DNA of the CDR3 is TGCGCCAGCAGCCAAGATGGTGTACCTCAAGAGACCCAGTACTTC. This encodes CASSQDGVPQETQYF.

This clonotype has at least ten counts. The chain is built from TRBV29-1 and TRBJ2-7; D unresolved. Germline values: CDR1 SQVTM, CDR2 ANQGSEA. The CDR3 loop spans 11 amino acids. With 0 bases removed from V and 4 bases from J, the gap between germline ends came to 4 bases. The CDR3 DNA sequence: TGCAGCGTTGAAGAAGGATACGAGCAGTACTTC. Amino acids: CSVEEGYEQYF.

This chain connects TRBV14 to TRBJ1-2, with D tentatively TRBD1 (5 bases). CDR3 length equals 13 residues. V was clipped by 4 bases and J by 3 bases, with 9 bases between them. CDR1 SGHDN and CDR2 FVKESK come from the germline V gene. As DNA, the CDR3 is TGTGCCAGCAGCCGACGGGGCGACTATGGCTACACCTTC. Its translation is CASSRRGDYGYTF. Full variable domain (outside the CDR3, taken from reference TRBV14 and TRBJ1-2): EAGVTQFPSHSVIEKGQTVTLRCDPISGHDNLYWYRRVMGKEIKFLLHFVKESKQDESGMPNNRFLAERTGGTYSTLKVQPAELEDSGVYFCASSRRGDYGYTFGSGTRLTVV.

This chain connects TRBV10-3 to TRBJ2-5; the D is unclear. The CDR3 extends over 11 amino acids. Germline V gene data show CDR1 as ENHRY and CDR2 as SYGVKD. Between the trimmed V and J ends, which lost 6 bases and 10 bases, there was a span of 12 bases. The CDR3 DNA follows: TGTGCCATCAGCGAGACGGTGGACCAGTACTTC. It translates to CAISETVDQYF.

V usage is TRBV25-1 and J usage is TRBJ2-6; D is possibly TRBD2 (5 bases). CDR3 size: 16 residues. V lost 3 bases and J 3 bases, leaving 12 bases between the germline ends. CDR1 and CDR2 (germline): MGHDK, SYGVNS. CDR3 sequence (DNA): TGTGCCAGCAGTGACTCGATCGGGGTTGGGGCCAACGTCCTGACTTTC. Protein product: CASSDSIGVGANVLTF.

V and J are TRBV11-1 and TRBJ2-1; 9 bases agree with TRBD1. The V gene end was trimmed by 4 bases and the J gene end by 7 bases; junction bases not matched to a gene: 5. The V gene's germline CDR1 is SGHAT and CDR2 FQDESV (reference sequence). The CDR3 is 14 residues long. CDR3 DNA: TGTGCCAGCAGCTGGGGGGGGACAGGGAATGAGCAGTTCTTC. Translation: CASSWGGTGNEQFF.

This clonotype showed up many times. This rearrangement joins TRBV10-3 to TRBJ1-1; D uncertain. The V gene's germline CDR1 is ENHRY and CDR2 SYGVKD. The germline V and J ends were trimmed by 3 bases and 0 bases, with 8 bases remaining between them. This CDR3 region has 14 residues. As DNA, the CDR3 is TGTGCCATCAGTGATGTCGGAATGAACACTGAAGCTTTCTTT. Translation gives CAISDVGMNTEAFF.

This clonotype was counted many times. The genes are TRBV7-9 and TRBJ1-1, with a possible D match to TRBD1 (6 bases). The CDR3 extends over 16 amino acids. Trimming left V 1 base short and J 4 bases short, with 16 bases between. Germline loops: CDR1 SEHNR, CDR2 FQNEAQ (reference sequence). CDR3 nucleotides: TGTGCCAGCAGCTTAGATCGGGGGGCAATGAGCACTGAAGCTTTCTTT. The encoded protein is CASSLDRGAMSTEAFF.

The chain recombines TRBV28 with TRBJ2-7, with D possibly being TRBD2 (5 bases). Looked up from germline, CDR1 is MDHEN and CDR2 is SYDVKM. The CDR3 spans 14 residues. Trimming cost V 7 bases and J 0 bases, with 13 bases left between them. CDR3 in DNA: TGTGCCAGCACCGCCACGGCGGGCTCCTACGAGCAGTACTTC. Translating it yields CASTATAGSYEQYF.

This rearrangement joins TRBV7-9 to TRBJ1-2; D might be TRBD1 (6 bases). Germline V gives CDR1 SEHNR, CDR2 FQNEAQ (reference sequence). CDR3 length: 14 residues. Trimming took off 5 bases at V and 1 base at J, with 11 bases between the two ends. The CDR3 DNA reads TGTGCCAGCAGCCCAGGGGAGAGTAACTATGGCTACACCTTC. Translating it yields CASSPGESNYGYTF.

This clonotype was observed a single time. The gene calls are TRBV15 and TRBJ2-7; D unclear. Trimming left V 1 base short and J 7 bases short, with 5 bases between. Germline V gene sequence: CDR1 LNHNV, CDR2 YYDKDF (reference sequence). CDR3 length: 11 amino acids. The DNA of the CDR3 is TGTGCCACCAGCAGAGTCGGAGAGCAGTACTTC. Its translation: CATSRVGEQYF. The whole variable domain, remainder taken from reference TRBV15 and TRBJ2-7, is DAMVIQNPRYQVTQFGKPVTLSCSQTLNHNVMYWYQQKSSQAPKLLFHYYDKDFNNEADTPDNFQSRRPNTSFCFLDIRSPGLGDTAMYLCATSRVGEQYFGPGTRLTVT.

The chain couples TRBV20-1 to TRBJ2-2; either TRBD1 or TRBD2 may supply D (6 bases each). Trimming shortened V by 1 base and J by 7 bases, and 13 bases separated the two germline ends. Germline CDR1 is DFQATT and CDR2 is SNEGSKA (reference sequence). This CDR3 is 14 amino acids long. For the CDR3, the DNA is TGCAGTGCTAGAGCGGGGGCGCGTAACGGGGAGCTGTTTTTT. It is translated as CSARAGARNGELFF.

This clonotype was seen many times. V usage is TRBV20-1 and J usage is TRBJ1-1, with TRBD1 as a possible D gene (5 bases). Trimming shortened V by 3 bases and J by 6 bases, and 11 bases separated the two germline ends. Germline V gives CDR1 DFQATT, CDR2 SNEGSKA (reference sequence). This CDR3 has 12 amino acids. This CDR3 is CSASQGGAEAFF. The CDR3 coding sequence is TGCAGTGCTAGTCAGGGCGGAGCTGAAGCTTTCTTT.

The chain links TRBV2 to TRBJ2-7; 9 bases agree with TRBD1. There are 17 residues in the CDR3. Germline V gene sequence: CDR1 SNHLY, CDR2 FYNNEI. V shed 5 bases, J shed 3 bases, and the junction held 14 bases outside the gene matches. CDR3 residues: CASSYSRGQGQDYEQYF. Here the CDR3 DNA reads TGTGCCAGCAGTTACTCGCGGGGACAGGGTCAGGACTACGAGCAGTACTTC.

This chain links TRBV15 with TRBJ1-2; D might be TRBD1 (6 bases). Germline CDR1 is LNHNV and CDR2 is YYDKDF (reference sequence). This CDR3 is 16 amino acids long. The V and J ends lost 1 base and 10 bases respectively, with 22 bases between them. DNA of the CDR3: TGTGCCACCAGCAGAGTGAGGCGGGACAAGGCCTTGGACTACACCTTC. This encodes CATSRVRRDKALDYTF. Full variable domain (missing parts from reference TRBV15 and TRBJ1-2): DAMVIQNPRYQVTQFGKPVTLSCSQTLNHNVMYWYQQKSSQAPKLLFHYYDKDFNNEADTPDNFQSRRPNTSFCFLDIRSPGLGDTAMYLCATSRVRRDKALDYTFGSGTRLTVV.

The chain uses TRBV29-1 and TRBJ2-7; D perhaps matches TRBD2 (5 bases). CDR3 length equals 12 residues. Per germline, CDR1 SQVTM and CDR2 ANQGSEA. For the CDR3, the DNA is TGCAGTCGTAAGGGAGTCGGCTACGAGCAGTACTTC. Amino acid sequence: CSRKGVGYEQYF.

The J gene is TRBJ2-7, the V gene TRBV2, with 8 bases aligning to TRBD1. The CDR3 is made up of 14 amino acids. From germline, CDR1 is SNHLY and CDR2 FYNNEI. J was trimmed by 6 bases and V by 9 bases; bases with no gene match: 13. The CDR3 here is CARRIGTGVLEQYF. DNA for the CDR3: TGTGCCAGACGGATAGGGACAGGTGTCCTCGAGCAGTACTTC.

The chain has TRBV4-3 and TRBJ1-1, with D tentatively TRBD1 (5 bases). Per the germline V gene, CDR1 is LGHNA and CDR2 is YSLEER. This CDR3 is 14 amino acids long. Trimming stripped 1 base from V and 4 bases from J, with 10 bases between. This CDR3 is CASSQVFGATEAFF. Written as DNA, the CDR3 is TGCGCCAGCAGCCAAGTCTTCGGGGCCACTGAAGCTTTCTTT.

This clonotype came up many times. One end of the junction is discordant with germline, which a read error may explain. The chain is built from TRBV24-1 and TRBJ1-5; 7 positions match TRBD1. The CDR3 has 15 residues. Germline lookup yields CDR1 KGHDR and CDR2 SFDVKD. DNA of the CDR3: TGTGCCAGCAGTTCCAGGGGGGATAGCAATCAGCCCCAGCATTTT. It codes for CASSSRGDSNQPQHF.

This clonotype was observed at least ten times. The V gene is TRBV7-9, the J gene TRBJ2-6, with D unclear. Germline CDR1 reads SEHNR; CDR2 reads FQNEAQ (reference sequence). V was clipped by 5 bases and J by 0 bases, with 8 bases between them. This CDR3 has 15 residues. In nucleotides, the CDR3 is TGTGCCAGCAGCCCATTAGGCTCTGGGGCCAACGTCCTGACTTTC. Translation gives CASSPLGSGANVLTF.